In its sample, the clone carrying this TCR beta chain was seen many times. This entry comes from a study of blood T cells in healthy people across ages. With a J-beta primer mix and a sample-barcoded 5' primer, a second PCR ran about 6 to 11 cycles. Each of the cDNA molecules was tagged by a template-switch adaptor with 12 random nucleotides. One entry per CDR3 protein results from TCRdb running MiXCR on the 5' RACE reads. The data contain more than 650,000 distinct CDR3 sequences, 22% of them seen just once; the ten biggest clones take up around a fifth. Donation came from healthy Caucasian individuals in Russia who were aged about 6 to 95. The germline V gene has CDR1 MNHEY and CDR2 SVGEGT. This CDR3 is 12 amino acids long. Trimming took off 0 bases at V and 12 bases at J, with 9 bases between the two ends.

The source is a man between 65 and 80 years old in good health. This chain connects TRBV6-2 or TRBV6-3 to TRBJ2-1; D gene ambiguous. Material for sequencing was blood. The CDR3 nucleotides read TGTGCCAGCAGTTACTCGAAAGGTTCGCAGTTCTTC. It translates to CASSYSKGSQFF.